What follows describes a single T cell receptor (beta chain). Authors' data handling: Amplification of reference gene primers was used by the study to estimate nucleated cell counts. The data were produced by immunoSEQ multiplex PCR, yet TCRdb's version contains in-frame clones alone and is incomplete. The V and J calls and clone size are taken from that table; D and trimming were inferred from the DNA. Here the sample spans roughly 190,000 clones, more than 70% being singletons. The record originates from a study of blood T cell repertoires in COVID-19. At the level of the study: Acute and convalescent COVID-19 samples came from the United States, Italy and Spain. T cells, B-cell-depleted T cells, or PBMCs provided the cDNA or gDNA that served as material.

J lost 3 bases, V lost 3 bases, and 8 bases had no gene match. Germline CDR1 GTSNPN, CDR2 SVGIG (reference sequence). The CDR3 has 14 amino acids. Input material: peripheral blood. The rearrangement joins TRBV30 to TRBJ2-7; 7 bases line up with TRBD2. The TCR was taken from a woman aged 55-75 years with acute or convalescent COVID-19. DNA of the CDR3: TGTGCCTGGAGCTTGTCAGCGGGAAGCTACGAGCAGTACTTC. This encodes CAWSLSAGSYEQYF.